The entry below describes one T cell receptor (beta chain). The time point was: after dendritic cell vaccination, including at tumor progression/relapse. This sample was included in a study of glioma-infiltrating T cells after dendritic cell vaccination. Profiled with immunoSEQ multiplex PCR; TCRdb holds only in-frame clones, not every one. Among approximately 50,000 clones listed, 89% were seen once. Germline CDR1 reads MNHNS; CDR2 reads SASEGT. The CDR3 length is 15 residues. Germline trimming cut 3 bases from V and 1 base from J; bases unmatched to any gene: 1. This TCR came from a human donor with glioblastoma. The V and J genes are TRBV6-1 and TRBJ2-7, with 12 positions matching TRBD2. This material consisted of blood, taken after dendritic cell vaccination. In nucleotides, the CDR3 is TGTGCCAGCAGTGATGGACTAGCGGGATCCTACGAGCAGTACTTC. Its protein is CASSDGLAGSYEQYF.